This T cell receptor beta chain was sequenced in a study of blood T cells in healthy people across ages (dated by TCRdb to between 2015 and 2017). Background for the entire study: In model experiments, template switching captured roughly one uniquely barcoded TCR beta cDNA molecule for every two T cells. For two donors (one aged 18 to 30 and one aged 80 or older), the study analyzed two additional independent replicas of 1 million unique cDNA reads from the same blood draw. To avoid experimental bias, donors of different ages were distributed randomly across sequencing lanes. Four age groups were formed from the donors: young (average roughly 16 years), middle-aged (approximately 40), aged (around 62) and long-lived (less than 85). Age-related changes in TCR beta repertoire diversity were measured in the study by deep sequencing normalized with unique cDNA molecular identifiers. Broader findings and caveats from the paper: Conclusive comparison of naive and antigen-experienced compartments was prevented by the profiling of bulk unsorted PBMCs. Compared with the aged group, the long-lived group had more naive CD4+ T cells, fewer expanded clones and increased TCR diversity, a pattern suggesting age selection. Donor CMV infection status was unknown, potentially confounding age-related changes in expanded clonotypes. A strong correlation was found between observed TCR beta diversity and the percentage of naive T cells measured by flow cytometry. Estimates of total diversity based on one million sequenced T cells were considered lower bounds and underestimates. Observed TCR beta diversity per million T cells fell roughly linearly with age, and a significant reduction was already apparent by age about 36.

The sample holds a few counts of this clonotype. This clone's antigen is unknown. Per-nucleotide qualities are absent, and no much larger clonotype sits a single base away. Donors were a few dozen systemically healthy Caucasian individuals from Russia aged about 6 to 100 years. Around 10 milliliters of peripheral blood were drawn from each donor into EDTA-treated Vacutainer tubes. Ficoll-Paque density-gradient centrifugation was used to isolate PBMCs, with at least 7 million per sample. Total RNA, at least 6 micrograms per sample, was extracted from PBMCs with Trizol reagent. Naive CD45RAhigh/CD27high T cell percentages were measured by flow cytometry on a PBMC aliquot from every donor. The CDR3 sequence holds 11 residues, the cysteine and phenylalanine included. Only CDR3 DNA is held: 33 bases, read in frame from base 1. Trimming costs V 5 bases and J 4 bases, and their ends lie 9 bases apart. CDR1 and CDR2 were assigned from the germline V gene (reference sequence) as DFQATT and SNEGSKA.

The library relied on 5' RACE. Sequenced using an Illumina HiSeq 2500. The second PCR ran for roughly 7 to 12 cycles and used a J-beta primer mix along with a sample-barcoded 5' primer. A template-switch 5' adaptor carrying 12 random nucleotides introduced a unique molecular identifier onto each TCR beta cDNA molecule. Each sample yielded at least 2.5 million CDR3-containing paired-end reads. First-strand cDNA synthesis was performed from all RNA using the Mint cDNA synthesis kit, with priming by a TRBC-specific oligonucleotide. Following uracil-DNA glycosylase treatment, all cDNA underwent a first 18-cycle PCR with the universal primers M1SS and BC2_uni_R. On the authors' methods: For normalization, 1 million high-quality reads were randomly selected from each sample, with every read carrying a distinct molecular identifier. Reads sharing molecular identifiers were discarded rather than binned into consensus sequences. MiTCR, set to a Q25 quality threshold and the strictest error-elimination algorithm, was used for CDR3 identification, clonotype clustering and error correction. Lower-bound total TCR beta diversity was estimated with a nonparametric unseen species model using Euler transformation. TCRdb handled the public reads itself, with Q25 trimming in fastp and clone calling in MiXCR, and kept productive beta chains. Entries that share a CDR3 protein sequence are merged under the most common genes and DNA. What appears here as the V and J calls and clone size reflects TCRdb's work, not the paper's. The sample table contains roughly 570,000 distinct CDR3 sequences; only one count was recorded for about 26% of them. Of the sample, about 18% falls within the top ten clones.

The chain is assembled from TRBV20-1 and TRBJ2-7, with the D gene not clear enough to name. The sequence was obtained from a woman in her 70s in good health. The sequenced sample was blood. The sequenced DNA: TGCAGTGCTGGGAAGGAGTACGAGCAGTACTTC. Its protein product is CSAGKEYEQYF.